The clone carrying this TCR beta chain has at least ten counts. Its antigen remains unknown. This sample was taken from a study of T cells in Graves' hyperthyroidism and ophthalmopathy. Overall study findings and caveats: The majority of expanded thyroid clonotypes above 0.001 also appeared in blood. Ophthalmopathy was identified by the model a median 6.5 months ahead of onset.

The CDR3 is 15 amino acids. Germline values: CDR1 SGHTA, CDR2 FQGTGA. The V and J ends lost 0 bases and 1 base respectively, with 9 bases between them. Amplification yielded TCR beta CDR3 regions, with RNA transcripts as the source. During a first-round RT-PCR of the TCR CDR3, the HTBI primer set was used. TCRdb reanalysed the multiplex PCR reads using MiXCR and keeps one entry per CDR3 protein. The repertoire consists of about 380,000 distinct CDR3 sequences, with around 18% occurring once and the leading ten covering 40%. Cells are PBMCs isolated from over 7.5 ml of fresh blood. This TCR was recovered from a man aged 18-30 years with Graves' ophthalmopathy. The specimen was blood. This chain uses TRBV7-3 with TRBJ1-1; possible D gene TRBD1, 5 bases. This CDR3 is CASSLTPGENTEAFF. CDR3 in DNA: TGTGCCAGCAGCTTAACGCCGGGGGAGAACACTGAAGCTTTCTTT.